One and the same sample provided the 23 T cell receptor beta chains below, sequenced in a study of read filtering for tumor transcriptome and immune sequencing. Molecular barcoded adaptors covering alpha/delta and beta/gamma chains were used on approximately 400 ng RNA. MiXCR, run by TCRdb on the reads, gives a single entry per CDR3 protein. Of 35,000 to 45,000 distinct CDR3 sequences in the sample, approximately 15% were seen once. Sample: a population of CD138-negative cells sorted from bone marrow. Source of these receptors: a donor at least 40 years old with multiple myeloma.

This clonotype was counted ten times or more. The CDR3 nucleotides are TGTGCCAGCAGCTTGTTGGGACAGGGCGGTCAGCCCCAGCATTTT. Encoded protein: CASSLLGQGGQPQHF. The chain carries TRBV5-6 and TRBJ1-5; TRBD1 matches at 9 bases. The CDR3 runs to 15 residues. Losses at the gene ends were 1 base for V and 6 bases for J; bases not matched to a gene: 5. Germline V gives CDR1 SGHDT, CDR2 YYEEEE.

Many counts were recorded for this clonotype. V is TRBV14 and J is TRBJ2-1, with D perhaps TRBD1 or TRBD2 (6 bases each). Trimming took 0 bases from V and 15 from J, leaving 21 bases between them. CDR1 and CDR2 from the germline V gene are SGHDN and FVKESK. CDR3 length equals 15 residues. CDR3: CASSQDFKTTGRRFF. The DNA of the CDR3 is TGTGCCAGCAGCCAAGATTTTAAGACAACAGGGAGGCGGTTCTTC.

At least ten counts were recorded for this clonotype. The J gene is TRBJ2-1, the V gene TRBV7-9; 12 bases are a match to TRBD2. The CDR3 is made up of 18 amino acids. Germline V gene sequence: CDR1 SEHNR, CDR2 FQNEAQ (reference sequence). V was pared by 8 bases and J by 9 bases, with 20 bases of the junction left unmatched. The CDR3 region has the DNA TGTGCCAGCGGCCGCCCGTCTAGCGGGAGGGGAGATAACAGTGAGCAGTTCTTC. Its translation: CASGRPSSGRGDNSEQFF.

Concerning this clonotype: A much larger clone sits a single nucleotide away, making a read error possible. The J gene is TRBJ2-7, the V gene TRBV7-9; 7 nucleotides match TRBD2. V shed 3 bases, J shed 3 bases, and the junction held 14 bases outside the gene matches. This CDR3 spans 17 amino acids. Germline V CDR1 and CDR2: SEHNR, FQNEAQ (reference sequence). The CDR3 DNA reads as TGTGCCAGCAGCTTTCCCAGACCGGGACTAACGGACTACGAGCAGTACTTC. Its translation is CASSFPRPGLTDYEQYF.

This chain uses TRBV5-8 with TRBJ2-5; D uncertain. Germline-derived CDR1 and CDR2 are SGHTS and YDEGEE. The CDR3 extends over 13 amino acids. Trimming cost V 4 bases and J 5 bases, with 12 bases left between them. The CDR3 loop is CASSQEKGETQYF. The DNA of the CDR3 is TGTGCCAGCAGCCAAGAAAAGGGTGAGACCCAGTACTTC.

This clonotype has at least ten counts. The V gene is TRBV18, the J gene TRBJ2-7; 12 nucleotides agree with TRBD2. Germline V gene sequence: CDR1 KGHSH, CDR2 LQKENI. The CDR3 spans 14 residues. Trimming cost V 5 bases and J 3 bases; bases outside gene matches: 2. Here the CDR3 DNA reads TGTGCCAGCTCAACGGGACTAGCGGGCTACGAGCAGTACTTC. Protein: CASSTGLAGYEQYF.

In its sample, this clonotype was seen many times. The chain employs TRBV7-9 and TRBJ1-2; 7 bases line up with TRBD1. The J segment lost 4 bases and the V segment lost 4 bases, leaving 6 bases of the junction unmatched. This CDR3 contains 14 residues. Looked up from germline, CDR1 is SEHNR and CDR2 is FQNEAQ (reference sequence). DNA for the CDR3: TGTGCCAGCAGCTCCGGACAGGTCCCCTATGGCTACACCTTC. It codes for CASSSGQVPYGYTF.

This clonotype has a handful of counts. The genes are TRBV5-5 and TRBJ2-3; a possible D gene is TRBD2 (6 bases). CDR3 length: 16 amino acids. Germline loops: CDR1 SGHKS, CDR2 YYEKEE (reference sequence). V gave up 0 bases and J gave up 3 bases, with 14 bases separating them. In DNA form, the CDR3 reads TGTGCCAGCAGCTTGGCCATGGGAGGAGGAACAGATACGCAGTATTTT. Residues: CASSLAMGGGTDTQYF.

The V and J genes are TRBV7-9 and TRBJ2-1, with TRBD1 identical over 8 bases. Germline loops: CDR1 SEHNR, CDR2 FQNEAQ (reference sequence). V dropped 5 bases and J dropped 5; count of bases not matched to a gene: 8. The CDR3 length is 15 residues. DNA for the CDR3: TGTGCCAGCAGCGTGGGGACAGGAGGGGACAATGAGCAGTTCTTC. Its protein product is CASSVGTGGDNEQFF.

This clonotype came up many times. The CDR3 protein is CSVNGADTQYF. The CDR3 region has the DNA TGCAGCGTTAACGGGGCAGATACGCAGTATTTT. This sequence joins TRBV29-1 and TRBJ2-3, with D tentatively TRBD2 (5 bases). CDR3 size: 11 residues. Trimming pared 5 bases from V and 4 bases from J, leaving 7 bases between. CDR1 and CDR2 from the germline V gene are SQVTM and ANQGSEA.

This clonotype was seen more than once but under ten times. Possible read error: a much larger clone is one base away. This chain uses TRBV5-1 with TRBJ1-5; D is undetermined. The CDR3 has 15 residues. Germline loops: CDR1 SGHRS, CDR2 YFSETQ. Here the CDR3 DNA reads TGCGCCAGCAGCCAGACGGACGGTAGCAGTCAGCCCCAGCATTTT. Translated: CASSQTDGSSQPQHF. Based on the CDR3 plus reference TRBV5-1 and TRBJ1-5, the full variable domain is KAGVTQTPRYLIKTRGQQVTLSCSPISGHRSVSWYQQTPGQGLQFLFEYFSETQRNKGNFPGRFSGRQFSNSRSEMNVSTLELGDSALYLCASSQTDGSSQPQHFGDGTRLSIL.

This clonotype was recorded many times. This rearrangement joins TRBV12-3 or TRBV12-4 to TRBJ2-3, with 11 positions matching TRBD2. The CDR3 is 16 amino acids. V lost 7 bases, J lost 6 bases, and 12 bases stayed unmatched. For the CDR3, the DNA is TGTGCCAGCACCACTAGCGGGAGAAGCGTCGGGGATACGCAGTATTTT. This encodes CASTTSGRSVGDTQYF.

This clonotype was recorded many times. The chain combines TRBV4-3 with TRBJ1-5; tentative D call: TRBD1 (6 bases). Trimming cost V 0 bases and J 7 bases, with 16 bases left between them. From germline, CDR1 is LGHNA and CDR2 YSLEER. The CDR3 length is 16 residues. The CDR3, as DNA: TGCGCCAGCAGCCAAGATTTTTCGGACAGTAGGCAGCCCCAGCATTTT. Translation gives CASSQDFSDSRQPQHF.

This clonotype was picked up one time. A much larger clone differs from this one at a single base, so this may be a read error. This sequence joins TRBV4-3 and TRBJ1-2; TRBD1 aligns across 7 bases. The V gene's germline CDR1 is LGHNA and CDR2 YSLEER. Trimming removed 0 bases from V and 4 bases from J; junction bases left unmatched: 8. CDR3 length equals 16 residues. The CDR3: CASSQEGTGAPYGYTF. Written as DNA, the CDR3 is TGCGCCAGCAGCCAAGAAGGAACAGGGGCCCCCTATGGCTACACCTTC.

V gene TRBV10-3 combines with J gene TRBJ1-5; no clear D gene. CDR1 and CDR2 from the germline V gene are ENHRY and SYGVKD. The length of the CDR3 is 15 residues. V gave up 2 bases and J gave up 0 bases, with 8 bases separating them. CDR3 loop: CAISEDQNSNQPQHF. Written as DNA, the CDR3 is TGTGCCATCAGTGAGGACCAGAATAGCAATCAGCCCCAGCATTTT.

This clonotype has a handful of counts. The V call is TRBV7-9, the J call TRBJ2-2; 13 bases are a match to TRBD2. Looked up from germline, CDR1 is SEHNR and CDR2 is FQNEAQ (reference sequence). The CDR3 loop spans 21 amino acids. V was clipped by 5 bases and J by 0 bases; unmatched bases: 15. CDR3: CASSQQERRLAGGPNTGELFF. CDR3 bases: TGTGCCAGCAGCCAGCAGGAAAGGCGACTAGCGGGAGGCCCGAACACCGGGGAGCTGTTTTTT.

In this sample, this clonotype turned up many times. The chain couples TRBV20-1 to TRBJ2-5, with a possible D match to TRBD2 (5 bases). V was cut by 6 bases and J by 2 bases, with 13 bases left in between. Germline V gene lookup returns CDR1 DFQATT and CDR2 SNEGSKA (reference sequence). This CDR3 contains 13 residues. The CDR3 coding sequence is TGCAGTGCCGACGGGCTAGCTCAAGAGACCCAGTACTTC. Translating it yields CSADGLAQETQYF.

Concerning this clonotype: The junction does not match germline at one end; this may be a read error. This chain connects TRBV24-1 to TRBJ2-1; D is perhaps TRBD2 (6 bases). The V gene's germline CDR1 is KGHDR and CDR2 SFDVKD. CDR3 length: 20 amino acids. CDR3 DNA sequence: TGTGCCACTAGTGATTTGGGGTCGGACGGAGGGGTGGGGGGTTACATTGAGCAGTTCTTC. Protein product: CATSDLGSDGGVGGYIEQFF.

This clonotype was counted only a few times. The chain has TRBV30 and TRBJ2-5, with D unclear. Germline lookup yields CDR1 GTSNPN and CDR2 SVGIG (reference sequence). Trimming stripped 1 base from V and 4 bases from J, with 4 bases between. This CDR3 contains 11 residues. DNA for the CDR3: TGTGCCTGGAGTGGGGGAGAGACCCAGTACTTC. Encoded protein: CAWSGGETQYF.

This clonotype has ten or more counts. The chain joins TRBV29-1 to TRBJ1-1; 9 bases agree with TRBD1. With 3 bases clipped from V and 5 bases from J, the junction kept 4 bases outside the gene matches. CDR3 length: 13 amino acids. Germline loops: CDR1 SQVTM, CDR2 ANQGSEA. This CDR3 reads CSVDGQGKTEAFF. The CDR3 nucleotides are TGCAGCGTTGACGGACAGGGGAAAACTGAAGCTTTCTTT.

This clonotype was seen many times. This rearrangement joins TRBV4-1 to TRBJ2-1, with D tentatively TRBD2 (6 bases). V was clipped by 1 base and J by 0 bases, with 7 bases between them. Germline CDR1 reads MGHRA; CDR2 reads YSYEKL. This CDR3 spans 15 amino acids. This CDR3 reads CASSQASVSYNEQFF. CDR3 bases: TGCGCCAGCAGCCAAGCTAGCGTCTCCTACAATGAGCAGTTCTTC.

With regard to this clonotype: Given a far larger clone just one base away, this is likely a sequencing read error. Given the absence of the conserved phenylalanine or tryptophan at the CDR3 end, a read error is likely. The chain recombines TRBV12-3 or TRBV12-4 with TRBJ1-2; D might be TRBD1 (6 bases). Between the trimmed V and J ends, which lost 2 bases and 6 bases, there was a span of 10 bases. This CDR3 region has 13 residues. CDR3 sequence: CASSLRGIDGYTL. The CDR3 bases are TGTGCCAGCAGTTTAAGGGGGATTGATGGCTACACCCTC.

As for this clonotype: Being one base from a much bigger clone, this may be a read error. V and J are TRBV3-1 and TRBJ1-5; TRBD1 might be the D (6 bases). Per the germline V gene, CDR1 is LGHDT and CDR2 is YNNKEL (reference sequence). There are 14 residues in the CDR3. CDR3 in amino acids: CANSNGQNGQPQHF. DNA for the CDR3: TGTGCCAACAGCAACGGACAGAACGGTCAGCCCCAGCATTTT.